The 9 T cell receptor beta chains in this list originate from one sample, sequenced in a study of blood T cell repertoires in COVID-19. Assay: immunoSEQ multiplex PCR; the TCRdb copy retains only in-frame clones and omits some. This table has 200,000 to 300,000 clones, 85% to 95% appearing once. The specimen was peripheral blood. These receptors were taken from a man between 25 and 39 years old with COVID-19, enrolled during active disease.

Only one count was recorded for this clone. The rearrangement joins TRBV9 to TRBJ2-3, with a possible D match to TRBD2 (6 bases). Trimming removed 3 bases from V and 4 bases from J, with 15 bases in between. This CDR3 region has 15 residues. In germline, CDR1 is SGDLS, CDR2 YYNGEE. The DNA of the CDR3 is TGTGCCAGCAGCGCAGAGACTAGGAGGCCAGATACGCAGTATTTT. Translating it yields CASSAETRRPDTQYF.

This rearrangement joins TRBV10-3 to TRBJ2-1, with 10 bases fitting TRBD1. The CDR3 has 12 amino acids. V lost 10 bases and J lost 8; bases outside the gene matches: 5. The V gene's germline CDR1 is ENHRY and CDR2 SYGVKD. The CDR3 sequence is CATGTGAYEQFF. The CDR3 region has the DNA TGTGCCACAGGGACAGGGGCCTATGAGCAGTTCTTC.

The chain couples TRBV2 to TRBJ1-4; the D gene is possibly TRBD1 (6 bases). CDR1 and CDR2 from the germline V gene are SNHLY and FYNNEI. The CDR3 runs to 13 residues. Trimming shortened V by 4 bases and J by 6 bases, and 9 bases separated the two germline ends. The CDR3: CASSGDMYEKLFF. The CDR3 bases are TGTGCCAGCAGTGGGGACATGTATGAAAAACTGTTTTTT.

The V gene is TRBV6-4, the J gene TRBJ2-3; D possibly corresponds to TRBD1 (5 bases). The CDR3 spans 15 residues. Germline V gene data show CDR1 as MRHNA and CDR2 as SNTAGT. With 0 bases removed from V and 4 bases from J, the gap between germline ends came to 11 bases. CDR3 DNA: TGTGCCAGCAGTGACTCGATCCAGGGTCCAGATACGCAGTATTTT. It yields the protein CASSDSIQGPDTQYF.

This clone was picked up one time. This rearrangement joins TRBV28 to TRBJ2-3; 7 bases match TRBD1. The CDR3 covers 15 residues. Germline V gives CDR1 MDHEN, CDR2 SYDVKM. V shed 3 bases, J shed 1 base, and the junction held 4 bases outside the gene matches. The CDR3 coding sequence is TGTGCCAGCAGTTTCCCCGACAGGGGCACAGATACGCAGTATTTT. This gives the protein CASSFPDRGTDTQYF.

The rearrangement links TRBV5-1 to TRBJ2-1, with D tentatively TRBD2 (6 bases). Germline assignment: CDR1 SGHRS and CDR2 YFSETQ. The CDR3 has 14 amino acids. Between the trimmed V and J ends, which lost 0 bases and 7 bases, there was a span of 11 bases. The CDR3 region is CASSLAGVLNEQFF. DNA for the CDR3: TGCGCCAGCAGCTTGGCGGGGGTCTTGAATGAGCAGTTCTTC. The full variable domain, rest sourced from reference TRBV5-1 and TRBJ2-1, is KAGVTQTPRYLIKTRGQQVTLSCSPISGHRSVSWYQQTPGQGLQFLFEYFSETQRNKGNFPGRFSGRQFSNSRSEMNVSTLELGDSALYLCASSLAGVLNEQFFGPGTRLTVL.

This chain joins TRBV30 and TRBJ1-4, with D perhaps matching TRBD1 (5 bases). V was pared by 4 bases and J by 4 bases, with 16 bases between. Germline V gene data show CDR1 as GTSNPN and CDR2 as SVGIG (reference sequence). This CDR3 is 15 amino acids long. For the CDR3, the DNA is TGTGCCTGGACCCCAGCAGGGTGGAGTAATGAAAAACTGTTTTTT. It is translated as CAWTPAGWSNEKLFF.

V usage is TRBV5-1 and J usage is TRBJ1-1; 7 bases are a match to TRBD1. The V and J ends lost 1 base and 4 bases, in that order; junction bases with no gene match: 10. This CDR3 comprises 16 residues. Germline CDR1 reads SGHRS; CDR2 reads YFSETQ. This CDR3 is CASSLWDSLRVTEAFF. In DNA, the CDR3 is TGCGCCAGCAGCTTGTGGGACAGTCTAAGGGTCACTGAAGCTTTCTTT.

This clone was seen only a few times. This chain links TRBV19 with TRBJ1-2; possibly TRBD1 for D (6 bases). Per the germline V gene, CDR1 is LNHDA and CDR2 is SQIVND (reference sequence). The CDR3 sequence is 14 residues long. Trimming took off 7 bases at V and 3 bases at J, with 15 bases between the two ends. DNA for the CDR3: TGTGCCAGTACCAACACAGGGACGGACTATGGCTACACCTTC. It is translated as CASTNTGTDYGYTF.